This passage covers 30 T cell receptor beta chains from one sample sequenced in a study of CD8 T cells in ankylosing spondylitis (dated by TCRdb to about 2017). Library preparation employed 5' RACE. The sample was run on an Illumina HiSeq 2500. TCRdb reprocessed the public reads (quality trimming at Q25 with fastp, clone calling with MiXCR) and kept in-frame beta chains. All rows with the same CDR3 protein become a single entry with the most common DNA and genes. This sample comprises just over 150,000 distinct CDR3 sequences, approximately 20% of them detected only once. Clones ranked in the top ten supply about 7.8% of the sample. The sequencing input was blood, either unsorted or a sorted T cell fraction (not recorded which). All receptors derive from a male donor with ankylosing spondylitis or in good health (not recorded which).

As for this clonotype: A much larger clone lies one base from this, so it may be a read error. J is TRBJ1-6 and V is TRBV5-4; D is uncertain. The germline CDR1 and CDR2 sequences are SGHNT and YYREEE (reference sequence). The CDR3 runs 15 residues. Trimming took off 0 bases at V and 10 bases at J, with 14 bases between the two ends. CDR3 residues: CASSLGAGRGSPLHF. CDR3 DNA sequence: TGTGCCAGCAGCTTGGGGGCCGGCAGAGGATCACCCCTCCACTTT.

This clonotype has only a few counts. V is TRBV11-2 and J is TRBJ2-5, with 7 bases aligning to TRBD1. Germline CDR1 is SGHAT and CDR2 is FQNNGV. The CDR3 spans 16 residues. J gave up 1 base and V 5 bases, and 10 bases lay outside the gene matches. CDR3 sequence: CASSPSTGTVQETQYF. In DNA, the CDR3 is TGTGCCAGCAGCCCGTCGACAGGGACCGTCCAAGAGACCCAGTACTTC.

This clonotype has a handful of counts. The chain uses TRBV5-1 and TRBJ2-2; perhaps TRBD2 as D (5 bases). This CDR3 spans 13 amino acids. Germline lookup yields CDR1 SGHRS and CDR2 YFSETQ. The V end lost 5 bases, the J end lost 1 base, and 6 bases lay between the germline ends. In nucleotides, the CDR3 is TGCGCCAGCAGGGGAGAGAACACCGGGGAGCTGTTTTTT. It translates to CASRGENTGELFF.

The genes are TRBV18 and TRBJ2-1; no firm D call. The CDR3 is 15 residues long. V was cut by 3 bases and J by 3 bases, with 12 bases left in between. CDR1 and CDR2 (germline): KGHSH, LQKENI. The CDR3 sequence: CASSPSTRSYNEQFF. The CDR3 DNA is TGTGCCAGCTCACCCAGTACCAGGAGCTACAATGAGCAGTTCTTC. The variable domain in full, completed from reference TRBV18 and TRBJ2-1, reads NAGVMQNPRHLVRRRGQEARLRCSPMKGHSHVYWYRQLPEEGLKFMVYLQKENIIDESGMPKERFSAEFPKEGPSILRIQQVVRGDSAAYFCASSPSTRSYNEQFFGPGTRLTVL.

In this sample, this clonotype turned up many times. The V gene is TRBV4-2, the J gene TRBJ1-1, with a possible D match to TRBD1 (5 bases). Per the germline V gene, CDR1 is LGHNA and CDR2 is YNFKEQ. Trimming pared 0 bases from V and 5 bases from J, leaving 7 bases between. The CDR3 contains 13 residues. The CDR3 DNA reads TGTGCCAGCAGCCAAGAATGGGGGACTGAAGCTTTCTTT. Residues: CASSQEWGTEAFF.

V usage is TRBV25-1 and J usage is TRBJ1-1; TRBD1 aligns across 11 bases. CDR1 and CDR2 from the germline V gene are MGHDK and SYGVNS. The CDR3 runs 15 residues. V was clipped by 6 bases and J by 1 base; unmatched bases: 4. The CDR3 reads CASRDRGQRNTEAFF. In nucleotides, the CDR3 is TGTGCCAGCAGGGACAGGGGGCAGAGGAACACTGAAGCTTTCTTT. Looking up the rest from reference TRBV25-1 and TRBJ1-1 gives the full variable domain: EADIYQTPRYLVIGTGKKITLECSQTMGHDKMYWYQQDPGMELHLIHYSYGVNSTEKGDLSSESTVSRIRTEHFPLTLESARPSHTSQYLCASRDRGQRNTEAFFGQGTRLTVV.

A few counts support this clonotype. The V gene is TRBV28, the J gene TRBJ2-1; 9 bases are a match to TRBD1. Germline V CDR1 and CDR2: MDHEN, SYDVKM. The CDR3 loop spans 14 amino acids. With V trimmed by 3 bases and J by 4 bases, 1 base remained unmatched. CDR3 loop: CASSLTGGYNEQFF. The CDR3 DNA reads TGTGCCAGCAGTTTGACAGGGGGATACAATGAGCAGTTCTTC.

This clonotype has a handful of counts. This rearrangement joins TRBV7-3 to TRBJ1-2; 7 bases fit TRBD1. CDR1 SGHTA and CDR2 FQGTGA come from the germline V gene. The J segment lost 6 bases and the V segment lost 5 bases, leaving 15 bases of the junction unmatched. This CDR3 region has 16 residues. The CDR3 here is CASSVSNRGLPHGYTF. As DNA, the CDR3 is TGTGCCAGCAGCGTATCGAACAGGGGATTACCTCATGGCTACACCTTC.

The chain uses TRBV3-1 and TRBJ2-7, with 7 bases identical to TRBD2. The ends lost 4 bases at V and 7 bases at J; junction bases unmatched: 19. CDR1 and CDR2 from the germline V gene are LGHDT and YNNKEL (reference sequence). This CDR3 is 17 amino acids long. For the CDR3, the DNA is TGTGCCAGCAGCCTTACGATAAAGCGGGAAAAATCGAGGGAGCAGTACTTC. It encodes CASSLTIKREKSREQYF.

The sample holds a few counts of this clonotype. The CDR3 loop reads CASRVQGRLTINEKLFF. The CDR3 DNA is TGTGCCAGCCGGGTTCAGGGGCGACTCACTATTAATGAAAAACTGTTTTTT. The V gene is TRBV12-3 or TRBV12-4, the J gene TRBJ1-4; D possibly corresponds to TRBD1 (6 bases). V shed 8 bases and J shed 4 bases, with 23 bases lying between them. The CDR3 is 17 amino acids.

The rearrangement links TRBV30 to TRBJ1-4; D ambiguous. The CDR3 contains 13 residues. V dropped 6 bases and J dropped 0 bases, with 8 bases sitting between them. The germline V gene has CDR1 GTSNPN and CDR2 SVGIG (reference sequence). The CDR3 is CACSRATNEKLFF. The CDR3 DNA reads TGTGCCTGCTCACGAGCAACTAATGAAAAACTGTTTTTT.

This clonotype was detected ten times or more. The chain uses TRBV6-5 and TRBJ2-1, with a possible D match to TRBD2 (5 bases). The germline CDR1 and CDR2 sequences are MNHEY and SVGAGI. The CDR3 has 16 residues. Deletions cut 2 bases from V and 5 bases from J, with 16 bases between. In DNA form, the CDR3 reads TGTGCCAGCAGTTACACCGCTCAGCGAGGGAACAATGAGCAGTTCTTC. Its translation is CASSYTAQRGNNEQFF.

This rearrangement joins TRBV11-1 to TRBJ2-4, with D possibly matching TRBD2 (5 bases). This CDR3 region has 19 residues. The germline V gene has CDR1 SGHAT and CDR2 FQDESV (reference sequence). V lost 2 bases and J 3 bases, leaving 23 bases between the germline ends. CDR3 loop: CASSLMDLSYQSGKNIQYF. CDR3 DNA: TGTGCCAGCAGCTTAATGGACTTGTCGTACCAGTCGGGCAAAAACATTCAGTACTTC.

This clonotype was observed at least ten times. V and J are TRBV18 and TRBJ2-7; 7 nucleotides line up with TRBD2. The ends lost 3 bases at V and 3 bases at J; junction bases unmatched: 2. The CDR3 is 13 amino acids. Germline V gene data show CDR1 as KGHSH and CDR2 as LQKENI. CDR3 sequence (DNA): TGTGCCAGCTCACCCGGACTAGACTACGAGCAGTACTTC. This translates into CASSPGLDYEQYF. Based on the CDR3 plus reference TRBV18 and TRBJ2-7, the full variable domain is NAGVMQNPRHLVRRRGQEARLRCSPMKGHSHVYWYRQLPEEGLKFMVYLQKENIIDESGMPKERFSAEFPKEGPSILRIQQVVRGDSAAYFCASSPGLDYEQYFGPGTRLTVT.

This clonotype showed up just a few times. The chain recombines TRBV20-1 with TRBJ2-2, with 8 nucleotides matching TRBD2. Losses at the gene ends were 2 bases for V and 1 base for J; bases not matched to a gene: 9. The CDR3 contains 17 residues. Germline loops: CDR1 DFQATT, CDR2 SNEGSKA (reference sequence). CDR3 DNA sequence: TGCAGTGCTAGACCGATTACTAGCGGAGGGAACACCGGGGAGCTGTTTTTT. Its protein product is CSARPITSGGNTGELFF.

This clonotype was seen ten or more times. This chain uses TRBV20-1 with TRBJ2-1; D not resolved. This CDR3 contains 14 residues. Germline V CDR1 and CDR2: DFQATT, SNEGSKA (reference sequence). The V gene lost 3 bases and the J gene lost 2 bases, with 11 bases spanning the gap. The CDR3 sequence is CSASVARAYNEQFF. The CDR3, as DNA: TGCAGTGCTAGTGTGGCCCGCGCCTACAATGAGCAGTTCTTC.

This clonotype was detected only a few times. This chain uses TRBV29-1 with TRBJ2-1, with 11 nucleotides matching TRBD2. The CDR3 extends over 14 amino acids. V shed 3 bases and J 6 bases; nucleotides not matched to a gene: 4. Germline CDR1 and CDR2: SQVTM and ANQGSEA. In nucleotides, the CDR3 is TGCAGCGTTGACGGTAGCGGGAGGGCCAATGAGCAGTTCTTC. This encodes CSVDGSGRANEQFF.

The V and J genes are TRBV11-3 and TRBJ1-5, with D maybe TRBD1 (6 bases). Germline assignment: CDR1 SGHNT and CDR2 YENEEA. CDR3 length: 15 amino acids. V was shortened by 4 bases and J by 7 bases, with 17 bases between the two germline ends. The CDR3 region has the DNA TGTGCCAGCAGCTACCGGACAGTAGTCCCCCAGCCCCAGCATTTT. It is translated as CASSYRTVVPQPQHF.

Many counts were recorded for this clonotype. The genes are TRBV2 and TRBJ2-2; possible D gene TRBD1, 5 bases. This CDR3 has 16 residues. Germline CDR1 is SNHLY and CDR2 is FYNNEI. V lost 4 bases to trimming and J lost 2 bases, with 14 bases between them. As DNA, the CDR3 is TGTGCCAGCAGTGTTCATACCACAGGAAACACCGGGGAGCTGTTTTTT. Protein product: CASSVHTTGNTGELFF.

The chain combines TRBV2 with TRBJ2-5; either TRBD1 or TRBD2 may supply D (5 bases each). CDR3 length equals 14 residues. Per the germline V gene, CDR1 is SNHLY and CDR2 is FYNNEI. The V and J ends lost 1 base and 5 bases respectively, with 11 bases between them. The CDR3: CASSEGGVLETQYF. Here the CDR3 DNA reads TGTGCCAGCAGTGAAGGAGGGGTCTTGGAGACCCAGTACTTC.

This clonotype was observed many times. V and J are TRBV24-1 and TRBJ2-3; 7 nucleotides align to TRBD2. The ends lost 0 bases at V and 0 bases at J; junction bases unmatched: 5. The CDR3 contains 17 residues. Germline CDR1 KGHDR, CDR2 SFDVKD. The CDR3 DNA follows: TGTGCCACCAGTGATTTGGGCCGAGCGGGGAGCACAGATACGCAGTATTTT. Protein sequence: CATSDLGRAGSTDTQYF.

This clonotype has only a few counts. V usage is TRBV12-3 or TRBV12-4 and J usage is TRBJ1-5; 7 bases match TRBD1. This CDR3 is built from 15 residues. The trim removed 5 bases at V and 0 bases at J, leaving 4 bases unmatched. The CDR3, as DNA: TGTGCCAGCAGTCAGGGGGGATATAGCAATCAGCCCCAGCATTTT. As protein: CASSQGGYSNQPQHF.

The CDR3 here is CASSIMDMNTEAFF. The CDR3 bases are TGTGCCAGTAGTATAATGGACATGAACACTGAAGCTTTCTTT. V usage is TRBV19 and J usage is TRBJ1-1; the D gene is possibly TRBD1 (5 bases). Germline assignment: CDR1 LNHDA and CDR2 SQIVND (reference sequence). This CDR3 region has 14 residues. V lost 2 bases and J 0 bases, leaving 7 bases between the germline ends. The whole variable domain, filled in from reference TRBV19 and TRBJ1-1, reads DGGITQSPKYLFRKEGQNVTLSCEQNLNHDAMYWYRQDPGQGLRLIYYSQIVNDFQKGDIAEGYSVSREKKESFPLTVTSAQKNPTAFYLCASSIMDMNTEAFFGQGTRLTVV.

The J gene is TRBJ2-3, the V gene TRBV19, with D possibly being TRBD2 (6 bases). The CDR3 has 16 amino acids. CDR1 is LNHDA, CDR2 SQIVND, per germline (reference sequence). The V end lost 6 bases, the J end lost 6 bases, and 22 bases lay between the germline ends. The CDR3: CASSWVTGAFGDTQYF. As DNA, the CDR3 is TGTGCCAGTAGCTGGGTAACGGGAGCCTTCGGGGATACGCAGTATTTT.

This clonotype was counted between two and nine times. This may be a read error: a much more frequent sequence differs by one nucleotide. The chain recombines TRBV20-1 with TRBJ2-3; either TRBD1 or TRBD2 may supply D (5 bases each). The CDR3 length is 16 residues. Germline loops: CDR1 DFQATT, CDR2 SNEGSKA (reference sequence). CDR3 bases: TGCTGTGCCCTGAGGGGTGGCACGCGGAGCACAGATACGCAGTATTTT. Translated, it gives CCALRGGTRSTDTQYF.

This clonotype was observed a few times. V is TRBV5-4 and J is TRBJ2-1; 7 bases map to TRBD2. This CDR3 is built from 13 residues. Germline V lookup: CDR1 SGHNT, CDR2 YYREEE (reference sequence). The trim removed 2 bases at V and 9 bases at J, leaving 5 bases unmatched. For the CDR3, the DNA is TGTGCCAGCAGCTTTGGAGGCGGGAGTGAGCAGTTCTTC. It yields the protein CASSFGGGSEQFF.

This clonotype was seen repeatedly, ten times or more. This chain links TRBV20-1 with TRBJ1-4; tentative D call: TRBD1 (5 bases). The V end was cut by 1 base, the J end by 8 bases, with 8 bases between. There are 12 residues in the CDR3. Germline CDR1 DFQATT, CDR2 SNEGSKA (reference sequence). The CDR3 DNA reads TGCAGTGCTAGAGTTTGGGACGAAAAACTGTTTTTT. The encoded protein is CSARVWDEKLFF.

This clonotype was seen more than once but under ten times. This chain connects TRBV7-6 to TRBJ2-3, with 12 bases aligning to TRBD2. Germline loops: CDR1 SGHVS, CDR2 FNYEAQ. The CDR3 consists of 17 residues. With V trimmed by 5 bases and J by 6 bases, 12 bases remained unmatched. In DNA form, the CDR3 reads TGTGCCAGCAGCCAGACTAGCGGGAGTACCCCCTGGGATACGCAGTATTTT. Translation: CASSQTSGSTPWDTQYF.

This clonotype came up a few times. A much bigger clone sits one base away, suggesting this may be a read error. The chain combines TRBV4-1 with TRBJ1-4; D ambiguous. This CDR3 comprises 15 residues. V was pared by 4 bases and J by 0 bases, with 9 bases between. CDR1 is MGHRA and CDR2 is YSYEKL in the germline V gene. In DNA form, the CDR3 reads TGCGCCAGCAGCCTCAACACAGCAACTAATGAAAAACTGTTTTTT. It translates to CASSLNTATNEKLFF.

This clonotype was seen more than once but under ten times. In nucleotides, the CDR3 is TGTGCCAGCAGTAGTACAGGGTCCACCGGGGAGCTGTTTTTT. This sequence encodes CASSSTGSTGELFF. The rearrangement joins TRBV28 to TRBJ2-2; D possibly corresponds to TRBD1 (6 bases). V lost 5 bases and J lost 4, with 11 bases in between. The CDR3 totals 14 residues. Germline V lookup: CDR1 MDHEN, CDR2 SYDVKM.